The present TCR beta chain was sequenced within a study of cytomegalovirus exposure and HLA in healthy donors. Overall study: Early on, a data release was issued that held about 85 million unique TCRs from HLA-typed donors. General study findings and limits: There were some V segments, including TRBV6-2 and TRBV6-3, excluded as indistinguishable. Presence/absence analyses supposed approximately even sequencing depth among donors. The investigators catalogued 150 to 200 TCR beta chains as cytomegalovirus-associated.

From germline, CDR1 is MDHEN and CDR2 SYDVKM. Trimming stripped 2 bases from V and 5 bases from J, with 16 bases between. CDR3 length: 15 amino acids. The PCR contained 60 Vbeta and 13 Jbeta primers. Sequencing used immunoSEQ multiplex PCR; TCRdb keeps in-frame clones, though not all of them. The table lists some 200,000 clones, more than 65% of them singletons. A word on this clone: Its target is not known.

The sequencing input was PBMCs. The sequence derives from a man aged 45-60 years in good health and CMV-seronegative. The chain links TRBV28 to TRBJ2-7; maybe TRBD2 (6 bases). The chain's CDR3 is CASSLPKRRAHEQYF. The CDR3 bases are TGTGCCAGCAGTTTACCTAAGCGGAGGGCTCACGAGCAGTACTTC.